This T cell receptor beta chain was captured by sequencing in a study of cytomegalovirus exposure and HLA in healthy donors. This CDR3 is 17 amino acids long. The trim removed 5 bases at V and 2 bases at J, leaving 11 bases unmatched. Germline CDR1 and CDR2: SGHAT and FQDESV (reference sequence). A multiplex PCR was run with 60 Vbeta primers and 13 Jbeta primers. In the study's own analysis: The authors later counted roughly 87 million unique TCR beta chains, some 9.9 million of them shared. Generated by immunoSEQ multiplex PCR, the TCRdb table keeps only in-frame clones and is missing some. D and trimming were read from the DNA, whereas the V and J calls and clone size are those reported in that table. The repertoire holds roughly 200,000 clones, with 80% as singletons.

The clonotype originates from a boy younger than 18 in good health and CMV-seronegative. Material for sequencing was PBMCs. The chain has TRBV11-1 and TRBJ2-3, with TRBD2 identical over 9 bases. Here the CDR3 DNA reads TGTGCCAGCAGCCCTCATTTCCCTAGCGGGGACACAGATACGCAGTATTTT. It translates to CASSPHFPSGDTDTQYF.